A single sample gave rise to the 18 T cell receptor beta chains below, sequenced in a study of T cells in Graves' hyperthyroidism and ophthalmopathy. Template material for amplifying TCR beta CDR3 regions consisted of RNA transcripts. HTBI primers drove first-round RT-PCR of the TCR CDR3. TCRdb ran MiXCR on the multiplex PCR reads and lists one entry per CDR3 protein. The table lists 400,000 or so distinct CDR3 sequences, roughly 14% of them singletons. The source material was blood. The receptors derive from a woman in her twenties or thirties with Graves' ophthalmopathy.

This clonotype was seen at least ten times. The genes are TRBV2 and TRBJ2-1, with unresolved D. The germline CDR1 and CDR2 sequences are SNHLY and FYNNEI. The CDR3 is made up of 13 amino acids. The V end was cut by 5 bases, the J end by 5 bases, with 10 bases between. CDR3 region: CASSNTLHNEQFF. CDR3 DNA: TGTGCCAGCAGTAATACGCTCCACAATGAGCAGTTCTTC.

This clonotype was found many times. This chain uses TRBV10-3 with TRBJ1-2; D not resolved. This CDR3 spans 11 amino acids. Looked up from germline, CDR1 is ENHRY and CDR2 is SYGVKD. Trimming removed 5 bases at V and 4 bases at J, with 5 bases between. CDR3: CAISLGYGYTF. Here the CDR3 DNA reads TGTGCCATCAGTTTGGGCTATGGCTACACCTTC.

This clonotype was recorded at least ten times. Compared with germline, one end of the junction differs, possibly owing to a read error. The V gene is TRBV3-1, the J gene TRBJ1-3; D gene unclear. This CDR3 is built from 14 residues. Germline V gene sequence: CDR1 LGHDT, CDR2 YNNKEL (reference sequence). The CDR3: CASSSRESGNTIYF. CDR3 nucleotide sequence: TGTGCCAGCAGCTCGCGCGAATCTGGGAACACCATATATTTT.

This clonotype has a count of ten or more. The V gene is TRBV7-2, the J gene TRBJ2-5, with a weak D call TRBD1 (7 bases). Trimming pared 5 bases from V and 2 bases from J, leaving 24 bases between. Germline-derived CDR1 and CDR2 are SGHTA and FQGNSA. This CDR3 has 18 amino acids. DNA for the CDR3: TGTGCCAGCAGCACCCGGAGGGGGCAGGGTGGGCTGCAAGAGACCCAGTACTTC. Translation gives CASSTRRGQGGLQETQYF.

This clonotype was counted a few times. The chain has TRBV20-1 and TRBJ1-1; D ambiguous. In germline, CDR1 is DFQATT, CDR2 SNEGSKA (reference sequence). The CDR3 contains 12 residues. Trimming pared 6 bases from V and 1 base from J, leaving 9 bases between. The DNA of the CDR3 is TGCAGTGCCTCCGACCCGAACACTGAAGCTTTCTTT. This gives the protein CSASDPNTEAFF.

At least ten counts were recorded for this clonotype. The gene calls are TRBV20-1 and TRBJ1-4; 8 bases are shared with TRBD1. The length of the CDR3 is 15 residues. CDR1 and CDR2 (germline): DFQATT, SNEGSKA (reference sequence). After removal of 2 bases from V and 4 bases from J, the junction contained 6 bases not matched to a gene. Written as DNA, the CDR3 is TGCAGTGCTAGAACCCGGACAGGGTTTAATGAAAAACTGTTTTTT. This sequence encodes CSARTRTGFNEKLFF.

CDR3 residues: CSVQAHSGGYTF. CDR3 in DNA: TGCAGCGTTCAGGCCCATTCGGGTGGCTACACCTTC. The genes are TRBV29-1 and TRBJ1-2; D gene unclear. This CDR3 contains 12 residues. Germline lookup yields CDR1 SQVTM and CDR2 ANQGSEA. V was shortened by 5 bases and J by 7 bases, with 14 bases between the two germline ends.

This clonotype has ten or more counts. The chain carries TRBV3-1 and TRBJ2-7; possibly TRBD2 for D (5 bases). Germline CDR1 reads LGHDT; CDR2 reads YNNKEL (reference sequence). Trimming pared 3 bases from V and 3 bases from J, leaving 9 bases between. The length of the CDR3 is 13 residues. CDR3 in amino acids: CASSQAGGYEQYF. CDR3 DNA: TGTGCCAGCAGCCAGGCCGGAGGCTACGAGCAGTACTTC.

V usage is TRBV5-5 and J usage is TRBJ1-2; D gene uncertain. Deletions cut 4 bases from V and 7 bases from J, with 17 bases between. Per germline, CDR1 SGHKS and CDR2 YYEKEE (reference sequence). This CDR3 is built from 14 residues. CDR3 in DNA: TGTGCCAGCAGCCAAGGGAACAGAGGAGGTGGCTACACCTTC. The encoded protein is CASSQGNRGGGYTF.

The chain carries TRBV5-8 and TRBJ2-7; a possible D gene is TRBD2 (7 bases). The V end was cut by 4 bases, the J end by 3 bases, with 17 bases between. CDR3 size: 15 residues. CDR1 is SGHTS, CDR2 YDEGEE, per germline. The CDR3 protein is CASSPGALADYEQYF. As DNA, the CDR3 is TGTGCCAGCAGCCCGGGGGCCCTAGCGGACTACGAGCAGTACTTC.

This CDR3 is CASSLALDRDNEQFF. CDR3 DNA: TGTGCCAGCAGCCTCGCCCTCGACAGGGATAATGAGCAGTTCTTC. The J gene is TRBJ2-1, the V gene TRBV5-4; 7 bases map to TRBD1. Looked up from germline, CDR1 is SGHNT and CDR2 is YYREEE (reference sequence). The V and J ends lost 4 bases and 7 bases, in that order; junction bases with no gene match: 11. The length of the CDR3 is 15 residues.

The rearrangement joins TRBV4-1 to TRBJ1-2, with no clear D. The CDR3 runs to 15 residues. Germline V lookup: CDR1 MGHRA, CDR2 YSYEKL. V lost 2 bases and J 0 bases, leaving 10 bases between the germline ends. CDR3 nucleotide sequence: TGCGCCAGCAGCCAACGGACCGGAGCTAACTATGGCTACACCTTC. Its protein product is CASSQRTGANYGYTF.

The chain combines TRBV20-1 with TRBJ1-5; TRBD1 is a possible D gene (5 bases). This CDR3 contains 14 residues. Germline CDR1 reads DFQATT; CDR2 reads SNEGSKA (reference sequence). V was shortened by 0 bases and J by 5 bases, with 11 bases between the two germline ends. CDR3 in amino acids: CSARDQGGDQPQHF. CDR3 nucleotides: TGCAGTGCTAGAGATCAGGGTGGGGATCAGCCCCAGCATTTT.

There are many counts of this clonotype. The chain couples TRBV9 to TRBJ2-3; D gene ambiguous. Trimming shortened V by 0 bases and J by 0 bases, and 11 bases separated the two germline ends. The CDR3 spans 16 residues. Germline V gives CDR1 SGDLS, CDR2 YYNGEE. CDR3 DNA: TGTGCCAGCAGCGTAGTTGGATCTACTAGCACAGATACGCAGTATTTT. Encoded protein: CASSVVGSTSTDTQYF.

This clonotype was seen at least ten times. The chain couples TRBV30 to TRBJ2-7, with D hard to call. V dropped 2 bases and J dropped 3 bases, with 11 bases sitting between them. This CDR3 contains 13 residues. Per the germline V gene, CDR1 is GTSNPN and CDR2 is SVGIG (reference sequence). The CDR3 here is CAWSPQLDYEQYF. The CDR3 DNA reads as TGTGCCTGGAGTCCCCAATTAGACTACGAGCAGTACTTC.

The V call is TRBV4-2, the J call TRBJ1-2; D might be TRBD1 (5 bases). V was shortened by 0 bases and J by 8 bases, with 16 bases between the two germline ends. CDR3 length equals 15 residues. Germline V gives CDR1 LGHNA, CDR2 YNFKEQ. In nucleotides, the CDR3 is TGTGCCAGCAGCCAAGATCGCTCGGGGACCTACGGCTACACCTTC. It is translated as CASSQDRSGTYGYTF.

This clonotype has a handful of counts. The chain combines TRBV9 with TRBJ1-2, with D possibly matching TRBD1 (6 bases). The ends were cut back, 3 bases at V and 2 bases at J, with 11 bases in the middle. Looked up from germline, CDR1 is SGDLS and CDR2 is YYNGEE. The CDR3 has 14 residues. CDR3 region: CASSAITGNYGYTF. In nucleotides, the CDR3 is TGTGCCAGCAGCGCGATCACAGGGAACTATGGCTACACCTTC.

The table lists this clonotype with many counts. The chain joins TRBV3-1 to TRBJ2-1, with TRBD2 matching 11 bases. Looked up from germline, CDR1 is LGHDT and CDR2 is YNNKEL (reference sequence). The CDR3 has 16 residues. V gave up 0 bases and J gave up 4 bases; unmatched junction bases: 2. CDR3 in DNA: TGTGCCAGCAGCCAAGAAGGGACTAGCGGTTACAATGAGCAGTTCTTC. Its protein is CASSQEGTSGYNEQFF.